The 22 T cell receptor beta chains reported below all come from one sample, sequenced in a study of T-cell reconstitution after alpha-beta-depleted transplantation in children. Unique molecular identifiers featured in how the TCRbeta library was prepared. TCRdb reprocessed the PCR reads via MiXCR and lists one record per CDR3 protein. The repertoire consists of around 380,000 distinct CDR3 sequences, with about a tenth occurring once and the leading ten covering roughly 5.5%. Here the sequenced sample was PBMCs from the stem cell graft donor, taken from the stem cell graft. The receptors derive from a human donor who donated a stem cell graft to a child with acute myeloid leukemia.

At least ten counts were recorded for this clonotype. This chain joins TRBV10-3 and TRBJ1-3; no clear D. The germline CDR1 and CDR2 sequences are ENHRY and SYGVKD. CDR3 length: 14 amino acids. The V end lost 4 bases, the J end lost 0 bases, and 7 bases lay between the germline ends. The DNA of the CDR3 is TGTGCCATCAGTGGAGGCAACTCTGGAAACACCATATATTTT. Translation gives CAISGGNSGNTIYF.

The V gene is TRBV7-8, the J gene TRBJ1-4, with D uncertain. This CDR3 is 14 amino acids long. The germline gives CDR1 SGHVS, CDR2 FQNEAQ. Trimming removed 2 bases from V and 4 bases from J, with 8 bases in between. For the CDR3, the DNA is TGTGCCAGCAGCTTATACAGCTTTAATGAAAAACTGTTTTTT. It specifies CASSLYSFNEKLFF.

This chain connects TRBV12-3 or TRBV12-4 to TRBJ2-1; D is ambiguous. The CDR3 spans 12 residues. V shed 9 bases and J shed 5 bases, with 11 bases lying between them. The CDR3 reads CASGWVHNEQFF. CDR3 in DNA: TGTGCCAGTGGGTGGGTACACAATGAGCAGTTCTTC.

This chain links TRBV20-1 with TRBJ2-3; D may be TRBD1 (6 bases). There are 14 residues in the CDR3. With 2 bases removed from V and 3 bases from J, the gap between germline ends came to 12 bases. Germline CDR1 and CDR2: DFQATT and SNEGSKA (reference sequence). The CDR3 reads CSARLRTATDTQYF. The CDR3 bases are TGCAGTGCTAGACTTAGGACAGCTACAGATACGCAGTATTTT.

This clonotype has a count of ten or more. The V and J genes are TRBV5-1 and TRBJ2-5, with 8 bases that match TRBD2. The CDR3 has 15 residues. Trimming took 3 bases from V and 1 from J; bases not matched to a gene: 5. Germline CDR1 is SGHRS and CDR2 is YFSETQ. The CDR3 sequence is CASSSSGTSQETQYF. The CDR3 DNA follows: TGCGCCAGCAGCTCCTCCGGGACTAGCCAAGAGACCCAGTACTTC.

The genes are TRBV20-1 and TRBJ2-6, with D hard to call. Germline V gene sequence: CDR1 DFQATT, CDR2 SNEGSKA (reference sequence). The CDR3 has 15 amino acids. The germline V and J ends were trimmed by 3 bases and 0 bases, with 9 bases remaining between them. The CDR3 region has the DNA TGCAGTGCTAGGCCGAGCTTCTCTGGGGCCAACGTCCTGACTTTC. Its protein product is CSARPSFSGANVLTF.

This clonotype was seen a handful of times. The chain joins TRBV6-5 to TRBJ1-3; D may be TRBD1 (5 bases). The V end was cut by 2 bases, the J end by 0 bases, with 8 bases between. Germline-derived CDR1 and CDR2 are MNHEY and SVGAGI. This CDR3 region has 15 residues. For the CDR3, the DNA is TGTGCCAGCAGTTACGGGGGGGGCTCTGGAAACACCATATATTTT. This codes for CASSYGGGSGNTIYF.

This clonotype was recorded many times. The chain is built from TRBV7-9 and TRBJ2-2, with D unresolved. CDR1 and CDR2 from the germline V gene are SEHNR and FQNEAQ (reference sequence). This CDR3 has 15 residues. Trimming removed 1 base from V and 3 bases from J, with 9 bases in between. The CDR3 bases are TGTGCCAGCAGCTTAGTCCAACAGTACACCGGGGAGCTGTTTTTT. Protein: CASSLVQQYTGELFF.

This clonotype came up many times. The chain links TRBV27 to TRBJ1-1; maybe TRBD1 (5 bases). Germline loops: CDR1 MNHEY, CDR2 SMNVEV (reference sequence). This CDR3 has 14 residues. The V and J ends lost 7 bases and 2 bases respectively, with 14 bases between them. CDR3 sequence reads: CASTPGAPNTEAFF. The CDR3 nucleotides are TGTGCCAGCACCCCTGGGGCCCCTAACACTGAAGCTTTCTTT.

This clonotype was picked up many times. The V call is TRBV6-5, the J call TRBJ2-1; no definite D call. The CDR3 has 13 residues. The germline gives CDR1 MNHEY, CDR2 SVGAGI. The germline V and J ends were trimmed by 2 bases and 5 bases, with 7 bases remaining between them. The DNA of the CDR3 is TGTGCCAGCAGTTACCTGACGAACAATGAGCAGTTCTTC. This codes for CASSYLTNNEQFF.

This clonotype showed up many times. The V gene is TRBV29-1, the J gene TRBJ1-2, with 8 bases that match TRBD1. Germline assignment: CDR1 SQVTM and CDR2 ANQGSEA. The ends lost 6 bases at V and 7 bases at J; junction bases unmatched: 10. CDR3 size: 13 residues. The CDR3 DNA is TGCAGCGTAGATGGACAGGGAAAAGGTGGCTACACCTTC. Encoded protein: CSVDGQGKGGYTF.

The chain couples TRBV20-1 to TRBJ1-1, with a possible D match to TRBD1 (5 bases). V lost 3 bases and J 4 bases, leaving 18 bases between the germline ends. Germline CDR1 reads DFQATT; CDR2 reads SNEGSKA (reference sequence). The CDR3 has 15 residues. The chain's CDR3 is CSASSLGGIGTEAFF. DNA of the CDR3: TGCAGTGCTAGCAGTCTCGGGGGTATAGGCACTGAAGCTTTCTTT.

This clonotype was recorded many times. This chain joins TRBV12-3 or TRBV12-4 and TRBJ1-5, with D tentatively TRBD1 (5 bases). Trimming cost V 5 bases and J 6 bases, with 11 bases left between them. The CDR3 consists of 13 residues. CDR3 DNA sequence: TGTGCCAGCAGTCCTCAGGGTTCTCAGCCCCAGCATTTT. Translation gives CASSPQGSQPQHF.

This clonotype was observed a handful of times. CDR3 residues: CASSLWGTGSKTYEQYF. CDR3 sequence (DNA): TGTGCCAGCAGCTTATGGGGTACAGGGTCTAAAACCTACGAGCAGTACTTC. This chain joins TRBV7-2 and TRBJ2-7, with D perhaps TRBD1 (6 bases). Trimming stripped 2 bases from V and 2 bases from J, with 19 bases between. This CDR3 is 17 amino acids long. Germline CDR1 and CDR2: SGHTA and FQGNSA.

This clonotype was seen a few times. V is TRBV5-1 and J is TRBJ2-5; D uncertain. Germline CDR1 and CDR2: SGHRS and YFSETQ. CDR3 length: 14 residues. The V and J ends lost 5 bases and 1 base respectively, with 12 bases between them. DNA for the CDR3: TGCGCCAGCAGTATCTCGGGTGGCCAAGAGACCCAGTACTTC. This codes for CASSISGGQETQYF.

In its sample, this clonotype was seen a few times. V usage is TRBV12-3 or TRBV12-4 and J usage is TRBJ1-2; D might be TRBD1 (6 bases). V was cut by 8 bases and J by 6 bases, with 13 bases left in between. The CDR3 is 12 residues long. The CDR3 DNA follows: TGTGCCAGCTGGGCAGGGGTCGATGGCTACACCTTC. Its protein product is CASWAGVDGYTF.

The sample holds a few counts of this clonotype. CDR3 DNA sequence: TGCAGTGCTAGAGTTCGTCTAGCGGGAGTTGGTGAGCAGTTCTTC. Protein sequence: CSARVRLAGVGEQFF. V gene TRBV20-1 combines with J gene TRBJ2-1; TRBD2 matches 10 bases. In germline, CDR1 is DFQATT, CDR2 SNEGSKA (reference sequence). The V and J ends lost 1 base and 9 bases, in that order; junction bases with no gene match: 9. The CDR3 is 15 residues long.

The V call is TRBV7-1, the J call TRBJ1-1, with 8 bases lining up with TRBD1. TRBV7-1 is assigned to the ORF class and has an uncertain function. CDR3 size: 18 residues. The ends lost 3 bases at V and 0 bases at J; junction bases unmatched: 12. The CDR3: CASSSWATGDKMNTEAFF. CDR3 sequence (DNA): TGTGCCAGCAGCTCTTGGGCGACAGGGGATAAGATGAACACTGAAGCTTTCTTT.

In this sample, this clonotype turned up many times. The chain combines TRBV12-3 or TRBV12-4 with TRBJ1-5; possible D gene TRBD1, 6 bases. With 4 bases removed from V and 6 bases from J, the gap between germline ends came to 13 bases. The CDR3 length is 14 residues. CDR3 bases: TGTGCCAGCAGTTATCAGAGGGGGACTCAGCCCCAGCATTTT. Protein sequence: CASSYQRGTQPQHF.

This clonotype was seen a handful of times. This sequence joins TRBV29-1 and TRBJ1-3; no clear D gene. CDR1 and CDR2 from the germline V gene are SQVTM and ANQGSEA. The CDR3 totals 16 residues. V shed 0 bases and J shed 4 bases, with 16 bases lying between them. CDR3 DNA sequence: TGCAGCGTTGAAGATTATTACGGGAAACTCGGAAACACCATATATTTT. Protein sequence: CSVEDYYGKLGNTIYF.

The chain's CDR3 is CASSLGEGSLNEQFF. DNA for the CDR3: TGTGCCAGCAGCTTAGGGGAGGGATCCCTCAATGAGCAGTTCTTC. J is TRBJ2-1 and V is TRBV11-2, with TRBD2 identical over 7 bases. The CDR3 consists of 15 residues. Germline trimming cut 1 base from V and 6 bases from J; bases unmatched to any gene: 6. CDR1 and CDR2 (germline): SGHAT, FQNNGV. Together with reference TRBV11-2 and TRBJ2-1, the CDR3 gives the full variable domain: EAGVAQSPRYKIIEKRQSVAFWCNPISGHATLYWYQQILGQGPKLLIQFQNNGVVDDSQLPKDRFSAERLKGVDSTLKIQPAKLEDSAVYLCASSLGEGSLNEQFFGPGTRLTVL.

This clonotype was picked up a small number of times. The chain links TRBV7-9 to TRBJ2-7, with TRBD2 matching 13 bases. The CDR3 covers 15 residues. Germline assignment: CDR1 SEHNR and CDR2 FQNEAQ (reference sequence). The junction had 4 bases not matched to a gene; V was cut back by 4 bases and J by 4 bases. CDR3 protein: CASSSTGLAGYEQYF. CDR3 nucleotide sequence: TGTGCCAGCAGCTCCACGGGACTAGCGGGATACGAGCAGTACTTC. The variable domain in full, with the rest retrieved from reference TRBV7-9 and TRBJ2-7, is DTGVSQNPRHKITKRGQNVTFRCDPISEHNRLYWYRQTLGQGPEFLTYFQNEAQLEKSRLLSDRFSAERPKGSFSTLEIQRTEQGDSAMYLCASSSTGLAGYEQYFGPGTRLTVT.